This T cell receptor beta chain appears in the sequencing data of a study of blood T cell repertoires in COVID-19. About the research overall: Material from acute and convalescent COVID-19 was sourced from the United States, Italy and Spain.

How the authors handled the data: For nucleated cells, counts were estimated from reference gene primer amplification. Profiling relied on immunoSEQ multiplex PCR, and the TCRdb table lists in-frame clones only, not all of them. V and J calls and clone size are those listed in that table; D and trimming were worked out from the DNA. The sample lists 100,000 to 150,000 clones; about 90% were seen once. The CDR3 is 11 amino acids. Germline V lookup: CDR1 MNHNY, CDR2 SVGAGI (reference sequence). The V end was cut by 11 bases, the J end by 6 bases, with 10 bases between. The sequence derives from a woman in her seventies with acute or convalescent COVID-19. The chain joins TRBV6-6 to TRBJ2-2; D gene unclear. Sequenced sample: peripheral blood. The CDR3 DNA follows: TGTGCCGCAACGGAGTCCGGGGAGCTGTTTTTT. It translates to CAATESGELFF.